This entry is about one T cell receptor (beta chain). The target antigen is unknown. The data belong to a study of cytomegalovirus exposure and HLA in healthy donors. The PCR contained 60 Vbeta and 13 Jbeta primers. The data were produced by immunoSEQ multiplex PCR, yet TCRdb's version contains in-frame clones alone and is incomplete. The repertoire holds about 120,000 clones, 77% seen once, with approximately 6.3% in the top ten. Study conclusions and caveats: Per a later analysis, roughly 17,000 TCR beta sequences showed association with HLA alleles at 0.05 false discovery rate. Some V segments, TRBV6-2 and TRBV6-3 among them, were indistinguishable and were therefore excluded. Reports indicate that TCR beta sequences accurately predicted the HLA-A and HLA-B alleles of most subjects. Per a prior analysis, the majority of TCR beta V segments were productive roughly 87% or roughly 30% of the time.

Trimming removed 2 bases at V and 1 base at J, with 15 bases between. This CDR3 spans 17 amino acids. Germline CDR1 GTSNPN, CDR2 SVGIG (reference sequence). Sample: PBMCs. The clonotype comes from a man aged 18 to 30 in good health and CMV-seropositive. The chain combines TRBV30 with TRBJ1-6; D is possibly TRBD1 (6 bases). CDR3 protein: CAWSLPGTSSYNSPLHF. The CDR3 bases are TGTGCCTGGAGTCTACCCGGGACATCTTCCTATAATTCACCCCTCCACTTT.